A selection of T cell receptor beta chains follows, all from one sample in a study of T cell repertoires in cytomegalovirus infection. MiXCR was run by TCRdb on the reads, yielding one entry per CDR3 protein. The sample lists 350,000 to 400,000 distinct CDR3 sequences; about 32% were seen once. Their antigen targets remain unknown. Sequencing used cultured PBMCs, obtained from culture after CMV antigen stimulation. The receptors derive from a human donor in good health (CMV status not recorded). Some clones in this sample may be carry-over from other donors' samples. The CDR3 runs from the conserved cysteine through the conserved F or W. The order of the fields is clone size, J gene, D gene, V gene, CDR3 DNA, CDR3 protein. A D gene is named only where the DNA matches it firmly. Clone size is shown for a subset of rows, as once, few, many or a class of expanded clone.

size: few; J: TRBJ1-5; D: TRBD1; V: TRBV12-3/TRBV12-4; DNA: TGTGCCAGCAGTTTAATCCAGGGACAGGGGCCATCGTATAGCAATCAGCCCCAGCATTTT; CDR3: CASSLIQGQGPSYSNQPQHF
size: few; J: TRBJ2-1; D: .; V: TRBV12-5; DNA: TGTGCTAGTGCCACGGCCTCGTACAATGAGCAGTTCTTC; CDR3: CASATASYNEQFF
size: once; J: TRBJ1-6; D: .; V: TRBV30; DNA: TGTGCCTGGAGCCCCGAGGATAGCTCCTATAATTCACCCCTCCACTTT; CDR3: CAWSPEDSSYNSPLHF
size: .; J: TRBJ1-5; D: .; V: TRBV27; DNA: TGTGCCAGCAGTGCCACAGGGAAGGTTGGCCATCAGCCCCAGCATTTT; CDR3: CASSATGKVGHQPQHF
size: few; J: TRBJ2-1; D: .; V: TRBV9; DNA: TGTGCCAGCAGCCCCTCGTGGGGGAATGAGCAGTTCTTC; CDR3: CASSPSWGNEQFF
size: .; J: TRBJ2-5; D: .; V: TRBV7-2; DNA: TGTGCCAGCAGCTTAGATCCTCCGGACAGCCTACGGGAGACCCAGTACTTC; CDR3: CASSLDPPDSLRETQYF
size: .; J: TRBJ1-1; D: .; V: TRBV19; DNA: TGTGCCAGTAGTCCTTCCGCCCGGCACAGATGGGACACTGAAGCTTTCTTT; CDR3: CASSPSARHRWDTEAFF
size: .; J: TRBJ2-4; D: .; V: TRBV10-3; DNA: TGTGCCATCAGTGATAGGGGACAGCGGGATATCAAAAACATTCAGTACTTC; CDR3: CAISDRGQRDIKNIQYF
size: .; J: TRBJ1-1; D: .; V: TRBV7-2; DNA: TGTGCCAGCAAAGGGTTCAGGGGCACTGAAGCTTTCTTT; CDR3: CASKGFRGTEAFF
size: .; J: TRBJ2-2; D: TRBD1; V: TRBV24-1; DNA: TGTGCCACCAGTGATTTTGGGACAGTGCCCACGAACACCGGGGAGCTGTTTTTT; CDR3: CATSDFGTVPTNTGELFF
size: few; J: TRBJ1-1; D: .; V: TRBV19; DNA: TGTGCCAGTAGTCCCGTAGAGGGGAAGATGAACACTGAAGCTTTCTTT; CDR3: CASSPVEGKMNTEAFF
size: .; J: TRBJ2-7; D: .; V: TRBV11-2; DNA: TGTGCCAGCAGCCCCAGGGTGACCGAGCAGTACTTC; CDR3: CASSPRVTEQYF
size: few; J: TRBJ2-7; D: TRBD2; V: TRBV7-8; DNA: TGTGCCAGCAGCTTAGCGGGACTAGCTCGGGAGCAGTACTTC; CDR3: CASSLAGLAREQYF
size: .; J: TRBJ2-5; D: .; V: TRBV10-3; DNA: TGTGCCATCAGTGAGTTGGTCGGTCAAGAGACCCAGTACTTC; CDR3: CAISELVGQETQYF